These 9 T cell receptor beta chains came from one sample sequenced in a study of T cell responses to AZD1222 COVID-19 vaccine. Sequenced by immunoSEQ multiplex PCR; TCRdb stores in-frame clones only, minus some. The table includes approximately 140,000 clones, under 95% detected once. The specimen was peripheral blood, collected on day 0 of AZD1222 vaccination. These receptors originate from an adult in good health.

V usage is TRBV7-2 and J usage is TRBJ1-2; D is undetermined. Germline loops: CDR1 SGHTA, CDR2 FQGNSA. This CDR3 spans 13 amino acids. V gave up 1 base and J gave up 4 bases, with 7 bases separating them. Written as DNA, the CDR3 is TGTGCCAGCAGCTTAGGGGCAGTCTATGGCTACACCTTC. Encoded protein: CASSLGAVYGYTF.

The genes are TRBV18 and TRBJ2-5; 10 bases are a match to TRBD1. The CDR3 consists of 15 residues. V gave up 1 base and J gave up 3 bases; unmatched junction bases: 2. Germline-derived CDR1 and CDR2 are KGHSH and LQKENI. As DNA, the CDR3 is TGTGCCAGCTCACCACGAGGACAGGGGGAAGAGACCCAGTACTTC. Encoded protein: CASSPRGQGEETQYF.

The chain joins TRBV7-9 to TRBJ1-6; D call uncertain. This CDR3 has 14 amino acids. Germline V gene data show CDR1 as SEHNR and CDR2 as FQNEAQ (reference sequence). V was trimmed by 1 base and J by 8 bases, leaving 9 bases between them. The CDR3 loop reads CASSLVGRDSPLHF. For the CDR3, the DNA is TGTGCCAGCAGCTTAGTGGGTCGAGATTCACCCCTCCACTTT.

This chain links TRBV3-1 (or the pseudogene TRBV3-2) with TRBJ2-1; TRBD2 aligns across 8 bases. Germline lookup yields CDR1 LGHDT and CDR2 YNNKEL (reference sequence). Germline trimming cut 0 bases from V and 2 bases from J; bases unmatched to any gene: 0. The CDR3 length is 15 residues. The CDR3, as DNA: TGTGCCAGCAGCCAAGATAGCGGGGCCTACAATGAGCAGTTCTTC. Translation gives CASSQDSGAYNEQFF.

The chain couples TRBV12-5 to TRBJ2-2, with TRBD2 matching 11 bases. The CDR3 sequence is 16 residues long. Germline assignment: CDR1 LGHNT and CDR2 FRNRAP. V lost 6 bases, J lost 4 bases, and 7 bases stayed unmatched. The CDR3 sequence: CASGTNSGRATGELFF. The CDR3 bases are TGTGCTAGTGGGACTAATAGCGGGAGGGCCACCGGGGAGCTGTTTTTT.

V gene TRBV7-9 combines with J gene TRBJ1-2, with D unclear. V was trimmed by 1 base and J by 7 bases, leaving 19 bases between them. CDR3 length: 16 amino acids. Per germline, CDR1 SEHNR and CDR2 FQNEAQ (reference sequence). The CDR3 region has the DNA TGTGCCAGCAGCTTAGGAGGACTCCTCAAAGAGGCTGGCTACACCTTC. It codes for CASSLGGLLKEAGYTF.

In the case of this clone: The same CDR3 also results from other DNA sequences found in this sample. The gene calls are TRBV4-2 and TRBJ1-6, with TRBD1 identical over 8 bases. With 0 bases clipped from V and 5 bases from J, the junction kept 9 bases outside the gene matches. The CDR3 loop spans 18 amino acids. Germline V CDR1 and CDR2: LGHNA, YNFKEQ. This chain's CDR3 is CASSQDLPGGNDNSPLHF. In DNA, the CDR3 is TGTGCCAGCAGCCAAGACCTTCCAGGGGGCAATGATAATTCACCCCTCCACTTT.

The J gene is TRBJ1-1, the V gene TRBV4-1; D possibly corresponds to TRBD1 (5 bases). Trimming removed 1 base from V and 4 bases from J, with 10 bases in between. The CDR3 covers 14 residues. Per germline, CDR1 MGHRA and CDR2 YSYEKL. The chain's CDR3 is CASSQAGRGTEAFF. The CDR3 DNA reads TGCGCCAGCAGCCAAGCAGGGAGGGGCACTGAAGCTTTCTTT.

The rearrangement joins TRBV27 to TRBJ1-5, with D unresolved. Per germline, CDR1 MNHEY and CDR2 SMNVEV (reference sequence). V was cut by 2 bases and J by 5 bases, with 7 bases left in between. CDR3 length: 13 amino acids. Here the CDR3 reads CASSLSFYQPQHF. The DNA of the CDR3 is TGTGCCAGCAGTTTAAGTTTTTATCAGCCCCAGCATTTT.